The present T cell receptor (beta chain) was sequenced within a study of cytomegalovirus exposure and HLA in healthy donors. Some clones are missing from TCRdb's copy, which holds only in-frame ones; the method was immunoSEQ multiplex PCR. The profile covers approximately 65,000 clones, with 85% to 95% appearing a single time and about 0.93% taken by the ten largest. Details on this clone: Its antigen is still unknown.

General study points: The classifier reportedly diagnosed cytomegalovirus status with high specificity and sensitivity.

This clonotype was obtained from a woman aged 18-29 years in good health and CMV-seronegative. Specimen: PBMCs.

The CDR3 is CASSEDGGAHNEQFF. The CDR3 DNA follows: TGTGCCAGCAGTGAAGACGGGGGTGCTCACAATGAGCAGTTCTTC. V gene TRBV6-4 combines with J gene TRBJ2-1; TRBD2 might be the D (6 bases). Germline CDR1 reads MRHNA; CDR2 reads SNTAGT. This CDR3 has 15 residues. V was shortened by 3 bases and J by 5 bases, with 14 bases between the two germline ends.